This T cell receptor beta chain was obtained from a study of vaccination and CD4 T cells after COVID-19. This clonotype has a handful of counts. The antigen is undetermined. Oncomine TCR Beta short-read sequencing was applied to DNA from cultured CD4+ T cells. In TCRdb, the PCR reads were re-called with MiXCR into one record per CDR3 protein. This table has approximately 18,000 distinct CDR3 sequences, roughly half appearing once. The V and J ends lost 8 bases and 5 bases respectively, with 13 bases between them. This CDR3 is 13 amino acids long. Germline V gene data show CDR1 as KGHSH and CDR2 as LQKENI. The treatment here: roughly 10-day PBMC culture with coronavirus spike peptide pools or control peptides (ViraFEST assay). Using peptide pools, antigen-specific T cells were expanded in ViraFEST before TCRs were sequenced.

This sequence was found in a human donor who had recovered from COVID-19. The sample comprised CD4+ T cells from blood, cultured in vitro. This chain connects TRBV18 to TRBJ1-5; D uncertain. The CDR3 nucleotides read TGTGCCAGCCGCGAGGGTCTTGATCAGCCCCAGCATTTT. Its protein product is CASREGLDQPQHF.